Listed here are 19 T cell receptor beta chains from one sample, sequenced in a study of T cell repertoires in cytomegalovirus infection. TCRdb re-analysed the reads in MiXCR, keeping a single row per CDR3 protein. This sample has 180,000 or so distinct CDR3 sequences; 17% occur once, and the top ten carry around 27%. Sequencing input: CD8+ T cells from PBMCs. Receptors were obtained from a human donor in good health (CMV status not recorded). Some clones in this sample may be carry-over from other donors' samples.

This clonotype has more than one count but fewer than ten. This chain uses TRBV4-1 with TRBJ2-7, with unresolved D. Germline-derived CDR1 and CDR2 are MGHRA and YSYEKL. Trimming removed 1 base at V and 1 base at J, with 8 bases between. The length of the CDR3 is 14 residues. CDR3 in amino acids: CASSQVGSSYEQYF. CDR3 bases: TGCGCCAGCAGCCAAGTCGGCAGTTCCTACGAGCAGTACTTC.

This rearrangement joins TRBV28 to TRBJ1-2; maybe TRBD1 (5 bases). The CDR3 length is 14 residues. In germline, CDR1 is MDHEN, CDR2 SYDVKM. Trimming took 2 bases from V and 3 from J, leaving 10 bases between them. CDR3 nucleotide sequence: TGTGCCAGCAGTTTAAACCAGGGTTACTATGGCTACACCTTC. Amino acids: CASSLNQGYYGYTF.

A few counts support this clonotype. This CDR3 reads CASSGQNIQYF. The CDR3 nucleotides read TGTGCCAGCAGTGGCCAAAACATTCAGTACTTC. The V and J genes are TRBV2 and TRBJ2-4; D unresolved. V dropped 4 bases and J dropped 5 bases, with 3 bases sitting between them. CDR3 length: 11 amino acids. Looked up from germline, CDR1 is SNHLY and CDR2 is FYNNEI.

A few counts support this clonotype. The chain uses TRBV7-9 and TRBJ1-4; no clear D. The V gene lost 7 bases and the J gene lost 5 bases, with 14 bases spanning the gap. In germline, CDR1 is SEHNR, CDR2 FQNEAQ (reference sequence). This CDR3 is 14 amino acids long. CDR3 sequence (DNA): TGTGCCAGCACCTCGACAACGGCGAATGAAAAACTGTTTTTT. Its protein is CASTSTTANEKLFF.

This clonotype has just a few counts. The V gene is TRBV20-1, the J gene TRBJ2-7; 8 positions match TRBD2. The CDR3 consists of 13 residues. Germline lookup yields CDR1 DFQATT and CDR2 SNEGSKA (reference sequence). V lost 5 bases, J lost 2 bases, and 5 bases stayed unmatched. CDR3: CSAPGLAPYEQYF. For the CDR3, the DNA is TGCAGTGCTCCAGGACTAGCTCCCTACGAGCAGTACTTC.

The J gene is TRBJ2-1, the V gene TRBV7-9, with TRBD2 matching 7 bases. The V gene end was trimmed by 4 bases and the J gene end by 6 bases; junction bases not matched to a gene: 9. This CDR3 region has 15 residues. Germline V gene sequence: CDR1 SEHNR, CDR2 FQNEAQ (reference sequence). CDR3 in DNA: TGTGCCAGCAGCTCCGCCCTCCGGGGGGTCAATGAGCAGTTCTTC. Its protein product is CASSSALRGVNEQFF.

This clonotype was seen more than once but under ten times. The rearrangement links TRBV7-9 to TRBJ1-1, with 7 bases identical to TRBD1. Germline values: CDR1 SEHNR, CDR2 FQNEAQ (reference sequence). J gave up 4 bases and V 3 bases, and 11 bases lay outside the gene matches. The CDR3 has 16 residues. The CDR3 here is CASSFHPLTGPTEAFF. The CDR3 DNA sequence: TGTGCCAGCAGCTTCCACCCCCTGACAGGGCCCACTGAAGCTTTCTTT.

This sequence joins TRBV7-9 and TRBJ2-3, with D possibly matching TRBD1 (6 bases). Deletions cut 2 bases from V and 0 bases from J, with 9 bases between. This CDR3 has 15 residues. The germline CDR1 and CDR2 sequences are SEHNR and FQNEAQ (reference sequence). The CDR3, as DNA: TGTGCCAGCAGCTTATATCAGGGGAGCACAGATACGCAGTATTTT. Translated, it gives CASSLYQGSTDTQYF.

This clonotype was seen a handful of times. The chain uses TRBV5-6 and TRBJ2-1, with 7 bases lining up with TRBD2. The CDR3 is 15 amino acids. CDR1 and CDR2 from the germline V gene are SGHDT and YYEEEE. Trimming took 4 bases from V and 7 from J; bases not matched to a gene: 11. Here the CDR3 reads CASSALAGLGNEQFF. CDR3 nucleotides: TGTGCCAGCAGCGCATTAGCGGGCCTTGGGAATGAGCAGTTCTTC.

V usage is TRBV20-1 and J usage is TRBJ2-2; TRBD2 is a possible D gene (6 bases). Deletions cut 3 bases from V and 7 bases from J, with 15 bases between. The germline CDR1 and CDR2 sequences are DFQATT and SNEGSKA (reference sequence). This CDR3 region has 14 residues. In nucleotides, the CDR3 is TGCAGTGCTAGGGGGACGGGGGTCGTCGGGGAGCTGTTTTTT. This encodes CSARGTGVVGELFF.

V and J are TRBV20-1 and TRBJ2-7; 11 bases are a match to TRBD1. CDR1 and CDR2 from the germline V gene are DFQATT and SNEGSKA (reference sequence). The CDR3 runs 15 residues. Germline trimming cut 2 bases from V and 2 bases from J; bases unmatched to any gene: 5. The chain's CDR3 is CSARPDRGPTYEQYF. The DNA of the CDR3 is TGCAGTGCTAGACCGGACAGGGGGCCTACCTACGAGCAGTACTTC.

This clonotype was found a few times. The genes are TRBV29-1 and TRBJ1-2; the D gene is possibly TRBD1 (5 bases). This CDR3 comprises 13 residues. The V and J ends lost 3 bases and 7 bases respectively, with 15 bases between them. Germline loops: CDR1 SQVTM, CDR2 ANQGSEA. The CDR3 spells CSVDPGQGTGYTF. Here the CDR3 DNA reads TGCAGCGTTGATCCTGGGCAGGGTACTGGCTACACCTTC. The whole variable domain, remainder taken from reference TRBV29-1 and TRBJ1-2, is SAVISQKPSRDICQRGTSLTIQCQVDSQVTMMFWYRQQPGQSLTLIATANQGSEATYESGFVIDKFPISRPNLTFSTLTVSNMSPEDSSIYLCSVDPGQGTGYTFGSGTRLTVV.

This clonotype appeared a few times. V is TRBV5-6 and J is TRBJ2-7; 8 bases line up with TRBD1. The ends lost 4 bases at V and 0 bases at J; junction bases unmatched: 12. CDR3 size: 17 residues. Germline lookup yields CDR1 SGHDT and CDR2 YYEEEE. CDR3 bases: TGTGCCAGCAGCGTCCGAGGGCAGGGGGCGGCCTCCTACGAGCAGTACTTC. Amino acids: CASSVRGQGAASYEQYF.

This clonotype was seen only a few times. The chain has TRBV11-2 and TRBJ2-3; 8 positions match TRBD2. V gave up 3 bases and J gave up 1 base; unmatched junction bases: 6. The CDR3 is 16 amino acids. CDR1 is SGHAT, CDR2 FQNNGV, per germline. The CDR3 loop is CASSFRGGRRTDTQYF. DNA of the CDR3: TGTGCCAGCAGCTTTCGGGGGGGGCGGCGCACAGATACGCAGTATTTT.

This sequence joins TRBV7-9 and TRBJ2-2; 8 nucleotides match TRBD1. CDR3 length: 17 amino acids. V shed 4 bases, J shed 4 bases, and the junction held 11 bases outside the gene matches. Looked up from germline, CDR1 is SEHNR and CDR2 is FQNEAQ (reference sequence). In DNA, the CDR3 is TGTGCCAGCAGCTCCCGTGGACAGGGCAGGGGCACCGGGGAGCTGTTTTTT. Its translation: CASSSRGQGRGTGELFF.

This chain connects TRBV7-9 to TRBJ2-4, with a tentative D call TRBD2 (6 bases). With 5 bases removed from V and 7 bases from J, the gap between germline ends came to 15 bases. Germline V gives CDR1 SEHNR, CDR2 FQNEAQ (reference sequence). The CDR3 loop spans 14 amino acids. The DNA of the CDR3 is TGTGCCAGCAGCCCGGACTACGAACGGAACATTCAGTACTTC. Translated: CASSPDYERNIQYF.

V is TRBV5-1 and J is TRBJ2-1; 7 nucleotides match TRBD2. Germline-derived CDR1 and CDR2 are SGHRS and YFSETQ. CDR3 size: 13 residues. J lost 8 bases, V lost 3 bases, and 5 bases had no gene match. The CDR3 DNA sequence: TGCGCCAGCAGCTCTGGACTAGACTATGAGCAGTTCTTC. Protein: CASSSGLDYEQFF.

The chain recombines TRBV5-5 with TRBJ2-7; D ambiguous. The V and J ends lost 4 bases and 2 bases respectively, with 16 bases between them. The CDR3 is made up of 15 amino acids. Germline loops: CDR1 SGHKS, CDR2 YYEKEE (reference sequence). The CDR3 here is CASSAKVTDTYEQYF. Here the CDR3 DNA reads TGTGCCAGCAGCGCGAAGGTTACAGATACCTACGAGCAGTACTTC.

The chain couples TRBV25-1 to TRBJ1-6; TRBD1 is a possible D gene (5 bases). The CDR3 is 18 residues long. V lost 2 bases and J 1 base, leaving 15 bases between the germline ends. Germline V gene sequence: CDR1 MGHDK, CDR2 SYGVNS. Here the CDR3 DNA reads TGTGCCAGCAGTGAAGATTATTCGACAGAATCCTATAATTCACCCCTCCACTTT. Translating it yields CASSEDYSTESYNSPLHF.